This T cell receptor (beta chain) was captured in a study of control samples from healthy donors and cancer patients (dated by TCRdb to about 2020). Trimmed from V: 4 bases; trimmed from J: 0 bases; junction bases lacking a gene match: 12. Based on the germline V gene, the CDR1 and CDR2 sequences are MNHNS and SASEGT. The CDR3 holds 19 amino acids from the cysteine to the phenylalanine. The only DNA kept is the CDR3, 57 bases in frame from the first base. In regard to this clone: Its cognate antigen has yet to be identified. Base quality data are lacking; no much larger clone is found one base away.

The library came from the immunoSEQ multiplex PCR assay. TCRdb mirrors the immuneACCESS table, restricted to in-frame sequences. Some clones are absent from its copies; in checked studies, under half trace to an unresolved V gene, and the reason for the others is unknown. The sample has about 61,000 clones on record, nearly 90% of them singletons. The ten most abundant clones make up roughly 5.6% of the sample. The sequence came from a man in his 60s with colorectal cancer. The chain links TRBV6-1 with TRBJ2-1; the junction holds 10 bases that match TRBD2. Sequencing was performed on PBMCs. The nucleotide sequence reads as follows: TGTGCCAGCAGTGTAGCAGCGGGAGGGTCCCAACGCTCCTACAATGAGCAGTTCTTC. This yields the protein CASSVAAGGSQRSYNEQFF.